This TCR beta chain is from a study of T cells in Graves' hyperthyroidism and ophthalmopathy. General observations from the study: The model anticipated ophthalmopathy a median 6.5 months pre-onset.

The sample holds many counts of this clonotype. Antigen specificity is unknown. Germline lookup yields CDR1 SGHTA and CDR2 FQGNSA. CDR3 length: 13 amino acids. Trimming cost V 4 bases and J 7 bases; bases outside gene matches: 5. TCR beta CDR3 sequences were amplified from RNA transcripts. A set of HTBI primers served as the primers for a first-round RT-PCR of the TCR CDR3. A single record per CDR3 protein comes from TCRdb applying MiXCR to the multiplex PCR reads. The table has more than 300,000 distinct CDR3 sequences, about 15% seen once. This chain links TRBV7-2 with TRBJ2-3; 7 bases line up with TRBD2. What was sequenced was blood. This clonotype was sampled from a woman in her twenties or thirties with Graves' hyperthyroidism. CDR3 protein: CASSSPSGHTQYF. DNA of the CDR3: TGTGCCAGCAGCTCCCCTAGCGGACATACGCAGTATTTT.